This T cell receptor (beta chain) was sequenced in a study of T cell therapy after organ transplantation. Time point meaning: 20-29 weeks after completion of therapy. The assay was immunoSEQ multiplex PCR, and TCRdb's table has in-frame clones only and misses some. The sample has fewer than 25,000 clones; around 84% are singletons. Trimming at V came to 1 base and at J to 6 bases, leaving 14 bases not matched to a gene. The germline V gene has CDR1 MNHEY and CDR2 SMNVEV (reference sequence). The CDR3 is made up of 19 amino acids. To note about this clone: What it binds is not known.

This specimen was CD8+ T cells from blood, taken after autologous CMV-specific T cell therapy. This clonotype was obtained from a human patient who had received a solid organ transplant and had CMV disease. The graft donor may be the source of some T cells. The J gene is TRBJ2-4, the V gene TRBV27; 11 bases are shared with TRBD2. The CDR3 is CASSLFSRLAGGPGNIQYF. CDR3 sequence (DNA): TGTGCCAGCAGTTTATTTAGTCGTTTAGCGGGAGGGCCGGGAAACATTCAGTACTTC.